The clone carrying this T cell receptor (beta chain) was detected many times. The antigen remains undetermined. These data are taken from a study of T cell repertoires in cytomegalovirus infection. As for the study in general: It can be stated that public TCR beta signatures indicated CMV infection as well as a matching HLA type.

TCRdb re-called the reads with MiXCR, one entry per CDR3 protein. The table records 200,000 to 300,000 distinct CDR3 sequences, approximately 13% of them present only once. V lost 1 base to trimming and J lost 11 bases; unmatched junction nucleotides: 4. The CDR3 extends over 12 amino acids. Germline V CDR1 and CDR2: SGHTA, FQGNSA. Study conclusions and caveats: Predominance within the ex vivo response was attributable to HLA-C-restricted CMV-specific TCR beta clonotypes. Cumulative frequency of public TCR beta families picked out carriers of CMV plus the relevant HLA.

The TCR was taken from a human donor in good health (CMV status not recorded). Some clones in this sample may be carry-over from other donors' samples. The material sequenced was PBMCs. The chain joins TRBV7-2 to TRBJ1-2, with 7 bases that match TRBD1. The CDR3 region has the DNA TGTGCCAGCAGCTTAGTGGACAGGTTTTACACCTTC. It specifies CASSLVDRFYTF.